The 27 T cell receptor beta chains below come from one sample, sequenced in a study of T cell changes during pregnancy in multiple sclerosis. Generated by immunoSEQ multiplex PCR, the TCRdb table keeps only in-frame clones and is missing some. The sample consists of tens of thousands of clones, about 90% of them appearing once. The material was CD8+ T cells from peripheral blood mononuclear cells, obtained before pregnancy. These receptor sequences come from a female donor with multiple sclerosis, enrolled in a pregnancy study.

This chain connects TRBV15 to TRBJ1-1; a possible D gene is TRBD1 (5 bases). The CDR3 is made up of 15 amino acids. Germline assignment: CDR1 LNHNV and CDR2 YYDKDF (reference sequence). V shed 4 bases and J shed 4 bases, with 16 bases lying between them. The CDR3 coding sequence is TGTGCCACCAGCAAAGCAGGGATCCCGGCCACTGAAGCTTTCTTT. Protein product: CATSKAGIPATEAFF.

The V gene is TRBV6-5, the J gene TRBJ2-1; TRBD2 matches 8 bases. The CDR3 is made up of 15 amino acids. CDR1 and CDR2 (germline): MNHEY, SVGAGI. V was pared by 5 bases and J by 6 bases, with 9 bases of the junction left unmatched. In DNA form, the CDR3 reads TGTGCCAGCAGTGTAGTAGCGGGATACACCAATGAGCAGTTCTTC. Its protein is CASSVVAGYTNEQFF.

V and J are TRBV7-2 and TRBJ2-2, with 11 bases that match TRBD2. This CDR3 has 17 amino acids. The ends lost 0 bases at V and 4 bases at J; junction bases unmatched: 4. The germline CDR1 and CDR2 sequences are SGHTA and FQGNSA. The CDR3 loop reads CASSLALAGGVTGELFF. Here the CDR3 DNA reads TGTGCCAGCAGCTTAGCGTTAGCGGGAGGGGTCACCGGGGAGCTGTTTTTT.

The chain employs TRBV11-1 and TRBJ2-7; D call uncertain. From germline, CDR1 is SGHAT and CDR2 FQDESV (reference sequence). The CDR3 contains 15 residues. With 5 bases removed from V and 4 bases from J, the gap between germline ends came to 18 bases. This CDR3 reads CASSRSNLPPYEQYF. The CDR3 nucleotides are TGTGCCAGCAGCCGGAGTAACCTCCCCCCTTACGAGCAGTACTTC.

This chain uses TRBV29-1 with TRBJ2-5; 11 nucleotides line up with TRBD2. The CDR3 is 16 amino acids. Germline-derived CDR1 and CDR2 are SQVTM and ANQGSEA. Germline trimming cut 2 bases from V and 7 bases from J; bases unmatched to any gene: 12. DNA of the CDR3: TGCAGCGTTGAAATGGCTAGCGGGAGGCGGTGGGGGACCCAGTACTTC. Encoded protein: CSVEMASGRRWGTQYF.

The rearrangement links TRBV4-1 to TRBJ2-3, with 9 bases matching TRBD2. V lost 0 bases to trimming and J lost 0 bases; unmatched junction nucleotides: 1. Per germline, CDR1 MGHRA and CDR2 YSYEKL. CDR3 length equals 16 residues. The CDR3 DNA reads TGCGCCAGCAGCCAAGATACTAGCGGGAGCACAGATACGCAGTATTTT. Translation gives CASSQDTSGSTDTQYF.

This sequence joins TRBV2 and TRBJ2-4, with D maybe TRBD2 (5 bases). CDR1 is SNHLY and CDR2 is FYNNEI in the germline V gene. The germline V and J ends were trimmed by 5 bases and 2 bases, with 10 bases remaining between them. CDR3 length: 14 residues. As DNA, the CDR3 is TGTGCCAGCAGTACGGGATCCACCAAAAACATTCAGTACTTC. Translating it yields CASSTGSTKNIQYF.

The chain joins TRBV5-1 to TRBJ2-1; no clear D gene. Germline values: CDR1 SGHRS, CDR2 YFSETQ. The length of the CDR3 is 16 residues. Trimming stripped 5 bases from V and 0 bases from J, with 15 bases between. This chain's CDR3 is CASRPQPFSSYNEQFF. CDR3 bases: TGCGCCAGCAGGCCACAGCCCTTCAGCTCCTACAATGAGCAGTTCTTC.

The V call is TRBV27, the J call TRBJ2-1; TRBD2 matches at 10 bases. CDR1 MNHEY and CDR2 SMNVEV come from the germline V gene (reference sequence). V shed 5 bases and J 2 bases; nucleotides not matched to a gene: 3. The CDR3 totals 15 residues. The CDR3 reads CASSGLAGAYNEQFF. The CDR3 nucleotides are TGTGCCAGCAGTGGTCTAGCGGGGGCCTACAATGAGCAGTTCTTC.

The chain recombines TRBV28 with TRBJ2-7; D is perhaps TRBD1 (7 bases). The germline CDR1 and CDR2 sequences are MDHEN and SYDVKM. Trimming left V 6 bases short and J 3 bases short, with 15 bases between. The CDR3 sequence is 14 residues long. CDR3 in amino acids: CASRLEGQYYEQYF. The CDR3, as DNA: TGTGCCAGCAGGCTGGAGGGACAGTACTACGAGCAGTACTTC.

The chain is built from TRBV29-1 and TRBJ2-1; the match to TRBD2 covers 10 bases. There are 13 residues in the CDR3. With 6 bases clipped from V and 5 bases from J, the junction kept 4 bases outside the gene matches. Germline CDR1 and CDR2: SQVTM and ANQGSEA. CDR3 sequence reads: CSVGLAEHNEQFF. For the CDR3, the DNA is TGCAGCGTCGGACTAGCGGAGCACAATGAGCAGTTCTTC.

This rearrangement joins TRBV29-1 to TRBJ1-2; 9 bases align to TRBD1. After removal of 1 base from V and 3 bases from J, the junction contained 6 bases not matched to a gene. This CDR3 region has 15 residues. The germline gives CDR1 SQVTM, CDR2 ANQGSEA. Written as DNA, the CDR3 is TGCAGCGTTGAAGCCGGACAGGGGCCGGACTATGGCTACACCTTC. It specifies CSVEAGQGPDYGYTF.

The chain joins TRBV19 to TRBJ2-7, with 10 bases identical to TRBD1. After removal of 6 bases from V and 3 bases from J, the junction contained 5 bases not matched to a gene. This CDR3 is built from 14 residues. Germline lookup yields CDR1 LNHDA and CDR2 SQIVND (reference sequence). The CDR3: CASSQDRGYYEQYF. CDR3 nucleotide sequence: TGTGCCAGTAGCCAGGACAGGGGGTACTACGAGCAGTACTTC.

This chain uses TRBV5-5 with TRBJ2-5; D is unclear. This CDR3 contains 13 residues. Trimming stripped 4 bases from V and 3 bases from J, with 10 bases between. CDR1 is SGHKS, CDR2 YYEKEE, per germline (reference sequence). CDR3: CASSRPLEETQYF. The CDR3 bases are TGTGCCAGCAGCCGCCCACTCGAAGAGACCCAGTACTTC.

By proportion, this clone is medium-sized. The chain joins TRBV30 to TRBJ2-4; 7 bases fit TRBD1. The CDR3 contains 14 residues. Trimming cost V 1 base and J 9 bases; bases outside gene matches: 9. Germline lookup yields CDR1 GTSNPN and CDR2 SVGIG (reference sequence). The CDR3 DNA sequence: TGTGCCTGGAGTGGCACAGGGGATGTTGGCATTCAGTACTTC. It is translated as CAWSGTGDVGIQYF.

The chain uses TRBV5-1 and TRBJ1-1; TRBD1 matches 8 bases. The CDR3 has 14 amino acids. With 1 base clipped from V and 2 bases from J, the junction kept 1 base outside the gene matches. Germline V gene data show CDR1 as SGHRS and CDR2 as YFSETQ. CDR3 loop: CASSLTGGNTEAFF. The CDR3 coding sequence is TGCGCCAGCAGCTTGACAGGGGGAAACACTGAAGCTTTCTTT.

The CDR3 DNA follows: TGTGCCAGCAGAGAACTCGGGGGGATAGGAGGCGAGCAGTACTTC. It codes for CASRELGGIGGEQYF. V is TRBV27 and J is TRBJ2-7, with 7 nucleotides matching TRBD2. The germline V gene encodes CDR1 MNHEY and CDR2 SMNVEV (reference sequence). CDR3 length: 15 amino acids. V shed 6 bases and J 6 bases; nucleotides not matched to a gene: 14.

The chain recombines TRBV11-2 with TRBJ2-7; TRBD1 might be the D (5 bases). Germline V gene lookup returns CDR1 SGHAT and CDR2 FQNNGV. CDR3 length: 13 amino acids. Trimming stripped 5 bases from V and 3 bases from J, with 11 bases between. CDR3 loop: CASSTGPYYEQYF. The CDR3 nucleotides are TGTGCCAGCAGCACAGGACCATACTACGAGCAGTACTTC.

This clone has a single count. The J gene is TRBJ1-2, the V gene TRBV9, with 8 bases fitting TRBD1. This CDR3 contains 15 residues. With V trimmed by 4 bases and J by 6 bases, 11 bases remained unmatched. The germline CDR1 and CDR2 sequences are SGDLS and YYNGEE. CDR3 amino acids: CASSPRRTGWDGYTF. Written as DNA, the CDR3 is TGTGCCAGCAGCCCCAGACGGACAGGGTGGGATGGCTACACCTTC.

The genes are TRBV10-2 and TRBJ2-2; 10 bases line up with TRBD2. V trimming: 9 bases; J trimming: 1 base; junction bases outside the gene matches: 11. This CDR3 comprises 17 residues. Germline V gene sequence: CDR1 WSHSY, CDR2 SAAADI. The CDR3 region is CARRGAGGGENTGELFF. CDR3 bases: TGCGCCAGGCGGGGAGCGGGAGGGGGCGAGAACACCGGGGAGCTGTTTTTT.

The chain links TRBV7-9 to TRBJ2-3, with D maybe TRBD2 (5 bases). Germline V gene data show CDR1 as SEHNR and CDR2 as FQNEAQ (reference sequence). The CDR3 has 14 amino acids. V lost 4 bases, J lost 2 bases, and 10 bases lay in between. CDR3 loop: CASSSTRVTDTQYF. DNA for the CDR3: TGTGCCAGCAGCTCCACTAGGGTCACAGATACGCAGTATTTT.

The V and J genes are TRBV29-1 and TRBJ1-1; a possible D gene is TRBD1 (5 bases). Germline lookup yields CDR1 SQVTM and CDR2 ANQGSEA. Deletions cut 4 bases from V and 4 bases from J, with 7 bases between. CDR3 length equals 11 residues. CDR3 loop: CSVVGGTEAFF. As DNA, the CDR3 is TGCAGCGTTGTGGGGGGCACTGAAGCTTTCTTT.

The J gene is TRBJ1-5, the V gene TRBV2; TRBD1 matches 8 bases. CDR3 length: 15 residues. Per the germline V gene, CDR1 is SNHLY and CDR2 is FYNNEI. V shed 2 bases and J 6 bases; nucleotides not matched to a gene: 6. CDR3 residues: CASSELDRDVQPQHF. For the CDR3, the DNA is TGTGCCAGCAGTGAATTGGACAGGGATGTTCAGCCCCAGCATTTT.

V and J are TRBV6-1 and TRBJ2-7; 7 nucleotides agree with TRBD1. From germline, CDR1 is MNHNS and CDR2 SASEGT. The V gene end was trimmed by 9 bases and the J gene end by 2 bases; junction bases not matched to a gene: 4. The CDR3 runs to 12 residues. The DNA of the CDR3 is TGTGCCAGTCTCCAGGGGGCCTACGAGCAGTACTTC. It codes for CASLQGAYEQYF.

The chain links TRBV28 to TRBJ1-2; possibly TRBD1 for D (5 bases). V was pared by 2 bases and J by 7 bases, with 20 bases between. The CDR3 totals 16 residues. CDR1 and CDR2 (germline): MDHEN, SYDVKM. The CDR3 DNA follows: TGTGCCAGCAGTTTACTTACAGGCCCTTTTTTCGGTGGCTACACCTTC. Translating gives CASSLLTGPFFGGYTF.

The chain combines TRBV13 with TRBJ2-7; D not resolved. CDR3 length: 14 residues. Germline V gene sequence: CDR1 PRHDT, CDR2 FYEKMQ (reference sequence). V was shortened by 4 bases and J by 4 bases, with 14 bases between the two germline ends. This CDR3 reads CASSSALARYEQYF. In DNA, the CDR3 is TGTGCCAGCAGCTCCGCATTGGCCCGTTACGAGCAGTACTTC.

This clone appeared a few times. J is TRBJ1-5 and V is TRBV5-6; no firm D call. The CDR3 runs to 12 residues. Germline lookup yields CDR1 SGHDT and CDR2 YYEEEE. Between the trimmed V and J ends, which lost 2 bases and 3 bases, there was a span of 3 bases. The CDR3 DNA reads TGTGCCAGCAGCTTCTACAATCAGCCCCAGCATTTT. It encodes CASSFYNQPQHF.